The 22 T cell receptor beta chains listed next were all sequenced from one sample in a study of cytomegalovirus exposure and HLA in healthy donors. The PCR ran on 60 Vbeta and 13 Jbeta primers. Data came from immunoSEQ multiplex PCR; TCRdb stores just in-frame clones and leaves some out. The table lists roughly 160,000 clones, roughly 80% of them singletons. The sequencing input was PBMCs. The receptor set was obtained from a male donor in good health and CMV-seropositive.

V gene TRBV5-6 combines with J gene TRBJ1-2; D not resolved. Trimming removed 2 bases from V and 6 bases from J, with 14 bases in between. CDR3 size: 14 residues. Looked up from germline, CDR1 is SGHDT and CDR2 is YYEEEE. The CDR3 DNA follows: TGTGCCAGCAGCTTTCAGCTTATCGGAGATGGCTACACCTTC. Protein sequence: CASSFQLIGDGYTF.

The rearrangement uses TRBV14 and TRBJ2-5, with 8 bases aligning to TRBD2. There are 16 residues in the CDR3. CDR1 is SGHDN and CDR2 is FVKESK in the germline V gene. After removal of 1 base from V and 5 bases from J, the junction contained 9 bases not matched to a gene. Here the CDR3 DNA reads TGTGCCAGCAGCCAAGTGGTCGGGGGGGCCATGGAGACCCAGTACTTC. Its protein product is CASSQVVGGAMETQYF.

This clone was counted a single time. Written as DNA, the CDR3 is TGTGCCAGCAGTTACTCTAGCGGGAGTGAGTTAAACATTCAGTACTTC. Translated: CASSYSSGSELNIQYF. This chain uses TRBV6-5 with TRBJ2-4; 9 positions agree with TRBD2. The CDR3 runs 16 residues. With 0 bases clipped from V and 6 bases from J, the junction kept 6 bases outside the gene matches. Germline assignment: CDR1 MNHEY and CDR2 SVGAGI.

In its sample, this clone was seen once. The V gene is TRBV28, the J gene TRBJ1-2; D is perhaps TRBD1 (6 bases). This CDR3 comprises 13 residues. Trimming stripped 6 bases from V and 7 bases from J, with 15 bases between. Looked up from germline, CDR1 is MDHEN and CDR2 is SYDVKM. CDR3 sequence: CASRTGPNGGYTF. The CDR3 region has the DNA TGTGCCAGCAGGACAGGCCCCAACGGTGGCTACACCTTC.

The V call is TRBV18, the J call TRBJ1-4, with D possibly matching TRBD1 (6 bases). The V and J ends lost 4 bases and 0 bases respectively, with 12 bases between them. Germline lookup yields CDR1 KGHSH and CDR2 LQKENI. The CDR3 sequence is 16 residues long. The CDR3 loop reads CASSLSTGPTNEKLFF. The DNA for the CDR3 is TGTGCCAGCTCACTTTCCACAGGGCCAACTAATGAAAAACTGTTTTTT. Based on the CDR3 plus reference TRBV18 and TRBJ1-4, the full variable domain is NAGVMQNPRHLVRRRGQEARLRCSPMKGHSHVYWYRQLPEEGLKFMVYLQKENIIDESGMPKERFSAEFPKEGPSILRIQQVVRGDSAAYFCASSLSTGPTNEKLFFGSGTQLSVL.

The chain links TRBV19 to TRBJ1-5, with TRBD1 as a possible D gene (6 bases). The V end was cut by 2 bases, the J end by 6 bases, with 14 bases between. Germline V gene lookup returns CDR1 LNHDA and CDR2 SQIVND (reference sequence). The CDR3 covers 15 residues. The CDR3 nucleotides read TGTGCCAGTAGTATAATCATCTGGGACACTCAGCCCCAGCATTTT. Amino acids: CASSIIIWDTQPQHF.

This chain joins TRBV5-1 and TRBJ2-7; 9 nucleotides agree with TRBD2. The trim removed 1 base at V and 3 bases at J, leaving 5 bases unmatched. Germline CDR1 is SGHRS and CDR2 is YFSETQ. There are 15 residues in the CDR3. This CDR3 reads CASSLPGLASYEQYF. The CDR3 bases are TGCGCCAGCAGCTTGCCCGGACTAGCGAGCTACGAGCAGTACTTC. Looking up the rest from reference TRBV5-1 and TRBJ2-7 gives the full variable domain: KAGVTQTPRYLIKTRGQQVTLSCSPISGHRSVSWYQQTPGQGLQFLFEYFSETQRNKGNFPGRFSGRQFSNSRSEMNVSTLELGDSALYLCASSLPGLASYEQYFGPGTRLTVT.

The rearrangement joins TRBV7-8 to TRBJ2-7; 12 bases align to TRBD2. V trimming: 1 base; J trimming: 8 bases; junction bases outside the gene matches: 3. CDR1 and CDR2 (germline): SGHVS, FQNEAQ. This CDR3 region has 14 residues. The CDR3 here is CASSLVTSGGQQYF. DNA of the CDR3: TGTGCCAGCAGCTTAGTGACTAGCGGGGGCCAGCAGTACTTC.

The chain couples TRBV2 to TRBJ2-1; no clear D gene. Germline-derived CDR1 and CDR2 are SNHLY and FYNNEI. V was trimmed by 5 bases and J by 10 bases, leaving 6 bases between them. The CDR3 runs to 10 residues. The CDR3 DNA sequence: TGTGCCAGCAGTATGACAGAGCAGTTCTTC. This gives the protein CASSMTEQFF. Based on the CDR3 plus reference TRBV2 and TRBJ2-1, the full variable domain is EPEVTQTPSHQVTQMGQEVILRCVPISNHLYFYWYRQILGQKVEFLVSFYNNEISEKSEIFDDQFSVERPDGSNFTLKIRSTKLEDSAMYFCASSMTEQFFGPGTRLTVL.

CDR3: CASSLGSEAFF. CDR3 DNA: TGTGCCAGCAGTTTGGGCTCTGAAGCTTTCTTT. This chain uses TRBV28 with TRBJ1-1, with D hard to call. The germline V gene encodes CDR1 MDHEN and CDR2 SYDVKM. The length of the CDR3 is 11 residues. V was cut by 3 bases and J by 6 bases, with 5 bases left in between.

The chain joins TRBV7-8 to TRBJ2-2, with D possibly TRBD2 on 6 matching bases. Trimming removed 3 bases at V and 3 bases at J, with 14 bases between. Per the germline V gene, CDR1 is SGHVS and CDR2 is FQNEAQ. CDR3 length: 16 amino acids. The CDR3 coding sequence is TGTGCCAGCAGCTTTCGGGCCCCGGGGGACACCGGGGAGCTGTTTTTT. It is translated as CASSFRAPGDTGELFF.

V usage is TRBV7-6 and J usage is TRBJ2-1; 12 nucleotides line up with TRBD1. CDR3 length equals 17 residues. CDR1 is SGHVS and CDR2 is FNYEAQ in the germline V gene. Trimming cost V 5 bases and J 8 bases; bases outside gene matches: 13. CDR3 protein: CASSHLWGTGGGDEQFF. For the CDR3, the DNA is TGTGCCAGCAGCCACCTTTGGGGGACAGGGGGCGGGGATGAGCAGTTCTTC.

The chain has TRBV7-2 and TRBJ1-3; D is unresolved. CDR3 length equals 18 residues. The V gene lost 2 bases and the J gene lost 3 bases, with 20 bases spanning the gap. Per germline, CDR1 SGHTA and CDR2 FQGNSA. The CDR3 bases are TGTGCCAGCAGCTTAACTGCGAATGGGCATCTCGGTGGAAACACCATATATTTT. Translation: CASSLTANGHLGGNTIYF.

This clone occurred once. The CDR3 loop reads CASSTGISGELFF. Here the CDR3 DNA reads TGTGCCAGCAGCACAGGGATCTCCGGGGAGCTGTTTTTT. The chain combines TRBV6-4 with TRBJ2-2, with a tentative D call TRBD1 (6 bases). This CDR3 is 13 amino acids long. V was cut by 6 bases and J by 6 bases, with 11 bases left in between. CDR1 MRHNA and CDR2 SNTAGT come from the germline V gene.

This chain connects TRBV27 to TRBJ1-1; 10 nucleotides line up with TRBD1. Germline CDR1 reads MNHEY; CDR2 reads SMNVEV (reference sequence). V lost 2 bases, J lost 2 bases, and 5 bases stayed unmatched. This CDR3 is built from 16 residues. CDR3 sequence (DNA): TGTGCCAGCAGTTTAAGACAGGGGGCAGGTAACACTGAAGCTTTCTTT. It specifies CASSLRQGAGNTEAFF.

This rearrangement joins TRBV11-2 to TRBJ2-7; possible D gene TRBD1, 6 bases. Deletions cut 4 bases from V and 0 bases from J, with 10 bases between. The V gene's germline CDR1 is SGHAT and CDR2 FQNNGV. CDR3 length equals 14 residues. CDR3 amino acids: CASSWGQGSYEQYF. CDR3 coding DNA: TGTGCCAGCAGCTGGGGACAAGGCTCCTACGAGCAGTACTTC.

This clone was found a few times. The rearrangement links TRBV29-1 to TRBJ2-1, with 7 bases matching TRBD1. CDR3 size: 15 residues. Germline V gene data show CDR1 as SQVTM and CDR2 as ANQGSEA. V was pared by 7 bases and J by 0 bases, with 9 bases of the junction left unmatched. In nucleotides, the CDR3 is TGCAGCGCAATTCCAGGGGGTTCCTCCTACAATGAGCAGTTCTTC. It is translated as CSAIPGGSSYNEQFF.

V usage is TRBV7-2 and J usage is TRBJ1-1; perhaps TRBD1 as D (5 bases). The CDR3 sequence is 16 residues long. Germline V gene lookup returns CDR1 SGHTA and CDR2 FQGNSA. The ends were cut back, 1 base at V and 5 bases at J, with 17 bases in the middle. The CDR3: CASSLDPPGLGTEAFF. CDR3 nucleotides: TGTGCCAGCAGCTTAGACCCTCCAGGGTTGGGAACTGAAGCTTTCTTT.

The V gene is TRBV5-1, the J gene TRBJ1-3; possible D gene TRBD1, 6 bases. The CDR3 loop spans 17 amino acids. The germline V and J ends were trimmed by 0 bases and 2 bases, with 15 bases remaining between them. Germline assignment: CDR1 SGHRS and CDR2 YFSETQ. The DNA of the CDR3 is TGCGCCAGCAGCTTGGTGGCCCAGGGGTTGGCTGGAAACACCATATATTTT. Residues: CASSLVAQGLAGNTIYF.

CDR3 sequence: CASSSGSFVGGNQPQHF. CDR3 coding DNA: TGTGCCAGCAGCTCTGGGTCCTTCGTGGGGGGTAATCAGCCCCAGCATTTT. J is TRBJ1-5 and V is TRBV28; TRBD1 might be the D (5 bases). CDR3 size: 17 residues. The germline V gene has CDR1 MDHEN and CDR2 SYDVKM. Trimming removed 6 bases from V and 4 bases from J, with 22 bases in between.

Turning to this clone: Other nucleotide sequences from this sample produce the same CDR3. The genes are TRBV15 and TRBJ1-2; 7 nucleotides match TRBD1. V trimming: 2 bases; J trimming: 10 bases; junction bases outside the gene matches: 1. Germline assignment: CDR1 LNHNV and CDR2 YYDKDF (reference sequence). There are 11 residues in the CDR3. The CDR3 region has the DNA TGTGCCACCAGCAGAACAGGGGCCTACACCTTC. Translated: CATSRTGAYTF.

CDR3 coding DNA: TGTGCCAGCAGTTCCCCCGCGGGGGGAAACACCATATATTTT. This codes for CASSSPAGGNTIYF. This sequence joins TRBV25-1 and TRBJ1-3; D unresolved. This CDR3 region has 14 residues. Germline values: CDR1 MGHDK, CDR2 SYGVNS. Between the trimmed V and J ends, which lost 5 bases and 4 bases, there was a span of 12 bases.